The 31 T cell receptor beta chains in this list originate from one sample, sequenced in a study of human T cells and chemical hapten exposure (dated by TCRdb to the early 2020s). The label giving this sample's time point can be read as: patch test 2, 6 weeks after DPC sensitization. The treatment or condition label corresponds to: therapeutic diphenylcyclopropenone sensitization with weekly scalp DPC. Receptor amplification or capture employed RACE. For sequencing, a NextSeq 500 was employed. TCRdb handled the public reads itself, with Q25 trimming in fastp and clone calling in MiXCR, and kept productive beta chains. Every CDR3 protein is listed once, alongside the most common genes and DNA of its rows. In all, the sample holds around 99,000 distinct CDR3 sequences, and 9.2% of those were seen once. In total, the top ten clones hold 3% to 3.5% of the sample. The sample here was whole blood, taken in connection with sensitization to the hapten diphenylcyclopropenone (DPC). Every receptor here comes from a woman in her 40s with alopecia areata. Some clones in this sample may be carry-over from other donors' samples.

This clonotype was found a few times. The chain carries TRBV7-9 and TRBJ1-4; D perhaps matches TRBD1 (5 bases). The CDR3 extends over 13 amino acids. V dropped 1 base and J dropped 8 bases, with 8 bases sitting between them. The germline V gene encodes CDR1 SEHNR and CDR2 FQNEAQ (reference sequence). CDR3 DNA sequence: TGTGCCAGCAGCTTAGTTTGGGGGGAAAAACTGTTTTTT. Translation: CASSLVWGEKLFF.

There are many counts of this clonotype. CDR3 in amino acids: CASSYSGGAFGYTF. CDR3 DNA: TGTGCCAGCAGTTACTCGGGGGGCGCCTTTGGCTACACCTTC. The V and J genes are TRBV6-5 and TRBJ1-2; TRBD1 is a possible D gene (6 bases). There are 14 residues in the CDR3. Germline CDR1 and CDR2: MNHEY and SVGAGI. Trimming shortened V by 0 bases and J by 7 bases, and 12 bases separated the two germline ends.

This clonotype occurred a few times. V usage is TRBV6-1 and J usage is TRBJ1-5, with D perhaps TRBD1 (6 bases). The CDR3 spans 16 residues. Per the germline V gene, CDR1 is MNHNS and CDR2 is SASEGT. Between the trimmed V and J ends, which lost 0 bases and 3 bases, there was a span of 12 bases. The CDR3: CASSEAPDSNNQPQHF. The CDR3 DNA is TGTGCCAGCAGTGAAGCGCCGGACAGCAACAATCAGCCCCAGCATTTT.

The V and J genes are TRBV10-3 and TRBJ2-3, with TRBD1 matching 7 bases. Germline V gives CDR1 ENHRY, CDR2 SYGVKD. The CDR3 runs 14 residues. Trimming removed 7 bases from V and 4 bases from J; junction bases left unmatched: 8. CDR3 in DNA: TGTGCCATCATGCCGAGGGGGCCCGCAGATACGCAGTATTTT. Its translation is CAIMPRGPADTQYF.

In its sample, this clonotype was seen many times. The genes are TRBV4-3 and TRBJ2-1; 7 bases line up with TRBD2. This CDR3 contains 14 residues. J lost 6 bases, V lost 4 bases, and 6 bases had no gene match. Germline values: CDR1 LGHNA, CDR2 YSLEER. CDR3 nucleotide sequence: TGCGCCAGCAGCCGTGGACTAGAAGCCAATGAGCAGTTCTTC. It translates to CASSRGLEANEQFF.

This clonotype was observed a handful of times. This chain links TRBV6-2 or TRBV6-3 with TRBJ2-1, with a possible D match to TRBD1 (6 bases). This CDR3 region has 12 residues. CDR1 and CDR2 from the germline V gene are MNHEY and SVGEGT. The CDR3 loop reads CGHRELWNEQFF. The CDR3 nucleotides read TGTGGGCACAGGGAATTGTGGAATGAGCAGTTCTTC.

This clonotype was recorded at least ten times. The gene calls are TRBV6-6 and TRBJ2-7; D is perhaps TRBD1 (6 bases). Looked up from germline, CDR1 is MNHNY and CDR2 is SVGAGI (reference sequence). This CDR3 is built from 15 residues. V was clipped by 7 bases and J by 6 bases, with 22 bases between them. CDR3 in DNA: TGTGCCAGCACCCCCTCGGGCAGGGACACAAGCGAGCAGTACTTC. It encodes CASTPSGRDTSEQYF.

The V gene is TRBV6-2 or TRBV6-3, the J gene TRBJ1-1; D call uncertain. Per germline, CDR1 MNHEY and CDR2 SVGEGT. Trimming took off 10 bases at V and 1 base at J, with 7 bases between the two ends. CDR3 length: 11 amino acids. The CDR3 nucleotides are TGTGCCACCGAGAGGAACACTGAAGCTTTCTTT. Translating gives CATERNTEAFF.

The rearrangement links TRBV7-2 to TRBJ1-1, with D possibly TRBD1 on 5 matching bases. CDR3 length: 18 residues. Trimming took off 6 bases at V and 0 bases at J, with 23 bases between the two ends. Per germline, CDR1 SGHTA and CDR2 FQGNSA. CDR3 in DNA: TGTGCCAGCAGATCCATATCAGGCGCGGGGCTTTTGAACACTGAAGCTTTCTTT. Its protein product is CASRSISGAGLLNTEAFF. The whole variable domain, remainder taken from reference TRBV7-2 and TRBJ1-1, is GAGVSQSPSNKVTEKGKDVELRCDPISGHTALYWYRQSLGQGLEFLIYFQGNSAPDKSGLPSDRFSAERTGGSVSTLTIQRTQQEDSAVYLCASRSISGAGLLNTEAFFGQGTRLTVV.

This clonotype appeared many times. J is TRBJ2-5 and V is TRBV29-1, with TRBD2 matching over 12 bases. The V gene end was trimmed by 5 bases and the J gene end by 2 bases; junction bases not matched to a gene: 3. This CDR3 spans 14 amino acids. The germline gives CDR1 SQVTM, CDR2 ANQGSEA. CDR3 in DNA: TGCAGCGTTCCTAGCGGGGGGGATCAAGAGACCCAGTACTTC. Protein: CSVPSGGDQETQYF.

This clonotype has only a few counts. This CDR3 is CASSPQTGMNTEAFF. The CDR3 DNA reads as TGTGCCAGCTCACCGCAGACAGGGATGAACACTGAAGCTTTCTTT. V is TRBV18 and J is TRBJ1-1, with TRBD1 matching over 7 bases. The CDR3 runs 15 residues. V lost 3 bases, J lost 0 bases, and 4 bases stayed unmatched. Germline loops: CDR1 KGHSH, CDR2 LQKENI.

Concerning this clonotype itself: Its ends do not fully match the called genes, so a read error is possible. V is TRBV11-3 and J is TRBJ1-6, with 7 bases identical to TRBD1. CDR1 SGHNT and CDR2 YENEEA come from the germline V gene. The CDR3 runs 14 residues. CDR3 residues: CASSTGQPNSHLHF. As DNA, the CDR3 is TGTGCCAGCAGCACGGGACAGCCTAATTCACACCTCCACTTT. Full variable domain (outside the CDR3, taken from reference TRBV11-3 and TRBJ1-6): EAGVVQSPRYKIIEKKQPVAFWCNPISGHNTLYWYLQNLGQGPELLIRYENEEAVDDSQLPKDRFSAERLKGVDSTLKIQPAELGDSAVYLCASSTGQPNSHLHFGNGTRLTVT.

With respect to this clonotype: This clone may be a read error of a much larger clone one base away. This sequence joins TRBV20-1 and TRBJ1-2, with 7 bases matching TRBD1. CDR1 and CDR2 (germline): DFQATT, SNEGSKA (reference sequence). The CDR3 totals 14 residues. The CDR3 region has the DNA TGCAGTGCTAGAGAGGACAGGACTAACTATAGCTACACCTTC. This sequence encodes CSAREDRTNYSYTF.

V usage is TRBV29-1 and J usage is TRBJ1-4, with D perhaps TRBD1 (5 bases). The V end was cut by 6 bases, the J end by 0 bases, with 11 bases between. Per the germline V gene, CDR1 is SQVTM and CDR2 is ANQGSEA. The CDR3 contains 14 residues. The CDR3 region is CSVGAGPTNEKLFF. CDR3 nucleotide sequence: TGCAGCGTCGGAGCGGGGCCAACTAATGAAAAACTGTTTTTT. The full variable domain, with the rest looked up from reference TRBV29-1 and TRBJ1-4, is SAVISQKPSRDICQRGTSLTIQCQVDSQVTMMFWYRQQPGQSLTLIATANQGSEATYESGFVIDKFPISRPNLTFSTLTVSNMSPEDSSIYLCSVGAGPTNEKLFFGSGTQLSVL.

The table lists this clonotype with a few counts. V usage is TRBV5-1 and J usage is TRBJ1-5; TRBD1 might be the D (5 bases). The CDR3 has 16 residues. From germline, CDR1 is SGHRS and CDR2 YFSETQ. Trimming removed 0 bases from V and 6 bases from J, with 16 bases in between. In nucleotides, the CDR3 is TGCGCCAGCAGCTTGGAGGGCAGGGTAGGAGGTCAGCCCCAGCATTTT. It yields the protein CASSLEGRVGGQPQHF.

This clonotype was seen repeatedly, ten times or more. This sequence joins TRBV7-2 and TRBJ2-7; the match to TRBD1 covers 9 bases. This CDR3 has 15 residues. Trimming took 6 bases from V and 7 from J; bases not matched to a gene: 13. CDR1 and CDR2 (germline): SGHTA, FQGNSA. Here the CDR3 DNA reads TGTGCCAGCAGTTCGGCGACAGGGGGAAAGAGGGAGCAGTACTTC. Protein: CASSSATGGKREQYF.

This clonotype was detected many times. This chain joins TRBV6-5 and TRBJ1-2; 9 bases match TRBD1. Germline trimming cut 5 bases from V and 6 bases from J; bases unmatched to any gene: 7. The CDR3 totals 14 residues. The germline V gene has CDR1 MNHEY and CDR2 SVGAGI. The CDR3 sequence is CASSPGTGSHGYTF. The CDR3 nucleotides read TGTGCCAGCAGTCCCGGGACAGGGAGTCATGGCTACACCTTC.

This CDR3 reads CASSGVETQYF. The CDR3 DNA follows: TGTGCCAGCAGTGGGGTCGAGACCCAGTACTTC. The J gene is TRBJ2-5, the V gene TRBV25-1, with D uncertain. Germline assignment: CDR1 MGHDK and CDR2 SYGVNS. With 4 bases removed from V and 5 bases from J, the gap between germline ends came to 5 bases. The CDR3 consists of 11 residues.

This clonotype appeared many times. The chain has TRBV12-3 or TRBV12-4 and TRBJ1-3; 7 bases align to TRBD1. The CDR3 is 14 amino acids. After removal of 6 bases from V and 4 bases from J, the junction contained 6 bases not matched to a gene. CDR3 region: CASSPRTGGNTIYF. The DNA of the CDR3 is TGTGCCAGCAGCCCGCGGACAGGAGGAAACACCATATATTTT.

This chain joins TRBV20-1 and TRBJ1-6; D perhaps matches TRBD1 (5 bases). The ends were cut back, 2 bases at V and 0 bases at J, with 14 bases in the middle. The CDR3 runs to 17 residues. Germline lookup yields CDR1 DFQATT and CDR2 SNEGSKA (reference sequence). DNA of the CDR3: TGCAGTGCTAGAACTGGGGCGGTGAGCTCCTATAATTCACCCCTCCACTTT. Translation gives CSARTGAVSSYNSPLHF.

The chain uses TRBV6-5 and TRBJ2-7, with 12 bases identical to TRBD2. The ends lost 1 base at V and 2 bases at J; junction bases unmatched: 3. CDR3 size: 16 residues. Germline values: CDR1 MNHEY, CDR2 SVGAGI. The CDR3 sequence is CASSYLLAGGPYEQYF. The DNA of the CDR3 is TGTGCCAGCAGTTACTTGCTAGCGGGGGGGCCCTACGAGCAGTACTTC.

The CDR3 region has the DNA TGTGCCAGCAGCCGGGAAGGCAGGGTTTCCCAAGAGACCCAGTACTTC. Protein sequence: CASSREGRVSQETQYF. V and J are TRBV4-2 and TRBJ2-5; the D gene is possibly TRBD1 (5 bases). V was clipped by 4 bases and J by 1 base, with 16 bases between them. CDR1 is LGHNA and CDR2 is YNFKEQ in the germline V gene. This CDR3 spans 16 amino acids.

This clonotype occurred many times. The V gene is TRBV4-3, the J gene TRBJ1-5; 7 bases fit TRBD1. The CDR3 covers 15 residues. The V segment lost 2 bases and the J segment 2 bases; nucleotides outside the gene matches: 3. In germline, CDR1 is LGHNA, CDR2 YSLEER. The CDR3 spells CASSQTDRGNQPQHF. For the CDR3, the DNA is TGCGCCAGCAGCCAAACAGACAGGGGCAATCAGCCCCAGCATTTT.

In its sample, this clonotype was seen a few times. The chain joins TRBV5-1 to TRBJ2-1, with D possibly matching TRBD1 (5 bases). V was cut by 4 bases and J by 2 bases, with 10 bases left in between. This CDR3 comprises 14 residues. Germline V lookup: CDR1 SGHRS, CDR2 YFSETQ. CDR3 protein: CASSPQGAYNEQFF. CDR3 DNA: TGCGCCAGCAGCCCCCAAGGGGCCTACAATGAGCAGTTCTTC.

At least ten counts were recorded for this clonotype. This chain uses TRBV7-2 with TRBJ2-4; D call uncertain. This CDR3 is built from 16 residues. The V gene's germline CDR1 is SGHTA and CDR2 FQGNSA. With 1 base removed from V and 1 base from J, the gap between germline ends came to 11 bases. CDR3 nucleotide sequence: TGTGCCAGCAGCTTAGAGGTGACGTTTGCCAAAAACATTCAGTACTTC. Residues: CASSLEVTFAKNIQYF.

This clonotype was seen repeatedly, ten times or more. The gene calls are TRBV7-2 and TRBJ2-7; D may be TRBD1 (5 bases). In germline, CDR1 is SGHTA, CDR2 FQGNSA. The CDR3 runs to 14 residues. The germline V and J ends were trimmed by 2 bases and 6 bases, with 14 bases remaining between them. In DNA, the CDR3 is TGTGCCAGCAGCTTAACGGCAGGGTCGAGCGAGCAGTACTTC. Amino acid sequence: CASSLTAGSSEQYF.

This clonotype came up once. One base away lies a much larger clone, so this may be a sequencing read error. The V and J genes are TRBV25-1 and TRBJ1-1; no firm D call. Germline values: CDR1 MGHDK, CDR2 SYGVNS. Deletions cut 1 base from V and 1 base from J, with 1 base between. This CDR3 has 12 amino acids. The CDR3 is CASSEWNTEAFF. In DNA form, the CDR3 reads TGTGCCAGCAGTGAATGGAACACTGAAGCTTTCTTT.

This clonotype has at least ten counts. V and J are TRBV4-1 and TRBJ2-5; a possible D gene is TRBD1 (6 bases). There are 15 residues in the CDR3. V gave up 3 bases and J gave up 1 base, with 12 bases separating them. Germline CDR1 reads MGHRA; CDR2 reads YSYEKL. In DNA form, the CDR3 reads TGCGCCAGCAGCCAGATCAGGGGATCCCAAGAGACCCAGTACTTC. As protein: CASSQIRGSQETQYF.

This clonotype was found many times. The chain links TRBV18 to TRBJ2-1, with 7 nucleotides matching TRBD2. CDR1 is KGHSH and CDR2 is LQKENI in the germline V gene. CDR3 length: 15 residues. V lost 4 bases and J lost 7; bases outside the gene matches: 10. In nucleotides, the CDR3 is TGTGCCAGCTCACGCGGGGGACTACAAAGGAATGAGCAGTTCTTC. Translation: CASSRGGLQRNEQFF. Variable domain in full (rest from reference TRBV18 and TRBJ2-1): NAGVMQNPRHLVRRRGQEARLRCSPMKGHSHVYWYRQLPEEGLKFMVYLQKENIIDESGMPKERFSAEFPKEGPSILRIQQVVRGDSAAYFCASSRGGLQRNEQFFGPGTRLTVL.

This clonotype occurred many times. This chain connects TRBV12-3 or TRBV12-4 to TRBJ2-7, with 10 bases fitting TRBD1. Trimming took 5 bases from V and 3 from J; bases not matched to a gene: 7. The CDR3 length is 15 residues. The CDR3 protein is CASSEPGQGIYEQYF. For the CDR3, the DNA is TGTGCCAGCAGTGAACCGGGACAGGGGATCTACGAGCAGTACTTC.

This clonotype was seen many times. The CDR3 DNA is TGCGCCAGCAGTCAACGGACAGGGGTGTACGAGCAGTACTTC. It specifies CASSQRTGVYEQYF. The rearrangement joins TRBV23-1 to TRBJ2-7; 9 nucleotides match TRBD1. TRBV23-1 is filed as an ORF, its function uncertain. The V gene end was trimmed by 2 bases and the J gene end by 4 bases; junction bases not matched to a gene: 3. CDR3 length equals 14 residues.